A selection of T cell receptor beta chains follows, all from one sample in a study of cytomegalovirus exposure and HLA in healthy donors. Clones were read by immunoSEQ multiplex PCR, and TCRdb kept only the in-frame ones, dropping some. The sample consists of about 150,000 clones, roughly four fifths of them appearing once. The source material was PBMCs. These receptors all come from a male donor in good health and CMV-seronegative. Each CDR3 is given with its conserved first and last residue. Each record gives: clone size, V gene, D gene, CDR3 protein. The D gene is left open where the match is weak. A clone size is listed for some rows: how often the clone was seen (once, few, many), or a class if it is expanded.

few	TRBV5-1	TRBD1	CASSWDSGEAFF
.	TRBV5-1	.	CASSYHGGMAKNIQYF
.	TRBV5-6	TRBD2	CASSLILAGVGNEQFF
few	TRBV7-9	.	CASSSRGGGYKNTEAFF
.	TRBV11-2	.	CASSSTGNEQYF
few	TRBV19	.	CASSYSGGYTF
few	TRBV10-3	TRBD1	CASSEAGTGGTDTQYF
.	TRBV28	.	CASSAHTETQYF
.	TRBV7-8	TRBD2	CASSLKRDYQDNEQFF
.	TRBV11-2	TRBD2	CASGQGTSGGNNEQFF
few	TRBV25-1	.	CASPTNPDRPIYF
.	TRBV4-1	.	CASSQGLGLREQYF
.	TRBV19	TRBD2	CASSPRTSGRINTGELFF
once	TRBV19	TRBD1	CASSAGQGFRYGYTF
many	TRBV6-1	.	CASSGGGEVQPQHF
.	TRBV9	.	CASSRDFNTEAFF
.	TRBV27	.	CASSLGGIGTEAFF
.	TRBV18	TRBD1	CASSRQGSPYEQYF
.	TRBV27	.	CASSFFVGRRSYGYTF
.	TRBV5-6	TRBD2	CASSLSGLAAVSEQYF
.	TRBV7-9	TRBD2	CASSGRRTSLYEQYF
.	TRBV5-8	.	CASSFYRVSGANVLTF
.	TRBV18	TRBD1	CASSSGTVSSYGYTF
.	TRBV28	TRBD1	CASRVQGAGNQPQHF
few	TRBV11-3	TRBD2	CASSFGRGSSYEQYF
.	TRBV5-1	.	CASSLHRDYEQYF
.	TRBV7-6	TRBD2	CASSLTPGLAGGSTDTQYF
.	TRBV28	.	CASRPIAYQETQYF
.	TRBV2	.	CASSYQGLSEQYF
.	TRBV19	.	CATSRDNYEQYF
few	TRBV30	.	CAWSVNGNTEAFF
.	TRBV19	TRBD1	CASSMGQGETQYF
.	TRBV5-4	.	CASSRLAGTDTQYF
.	TRBV30	.	CALQGWGLSYEQYF
.	TRBV29-1	TRBD1	CSGIQGAGGGEQYF